This note documents a single T cell receptor (beta chain) sequence. Its antigen is undetermined. TCRdb passed the 5' RACE reads through MiXCR, listing each CDR3 protein once. There are around 890,000 distinct CDR3 sequences in the sample; 12% occur only once, and more than 0.5% lies in the top ten. This specimen comes from a study of CD8 T cells in ankylosing spondylitis. V lost 3 bases to trimming and J lost 6 bases; unmatched junction nucleotides: 11. The CDR3 consists of 16 residues. Germline-derived CDR1 and CDR2 are DFQATT and SNEGSKA (reference sequence). The study, taken as a whole, reports: The study looked at matched synovial fluid samples from ankylosing spondylitis patients. Disease-linked clones were reported to be significantly enriched there. Characteristic, it appeared, of ankylosing spondylitis blood was a TCR beta motif of roughly eight highly homologous variants.

This rearrangement joins TRBV20-1 to TRBJ2-2, with 9 bases identical to TRBD2. The sequence came from a male donor with ankylosing spondylitis. The sample consisted of blood, either unsorted or a sorted T cell fraction (not recorded which). CDR3 DNA: TGCAGTGCTAGTGATCCAGCGGGGGGCAAGGCCGGGGAGCTGTTTTTT. This sequence encodes CSASDPAGGKAGELFF.